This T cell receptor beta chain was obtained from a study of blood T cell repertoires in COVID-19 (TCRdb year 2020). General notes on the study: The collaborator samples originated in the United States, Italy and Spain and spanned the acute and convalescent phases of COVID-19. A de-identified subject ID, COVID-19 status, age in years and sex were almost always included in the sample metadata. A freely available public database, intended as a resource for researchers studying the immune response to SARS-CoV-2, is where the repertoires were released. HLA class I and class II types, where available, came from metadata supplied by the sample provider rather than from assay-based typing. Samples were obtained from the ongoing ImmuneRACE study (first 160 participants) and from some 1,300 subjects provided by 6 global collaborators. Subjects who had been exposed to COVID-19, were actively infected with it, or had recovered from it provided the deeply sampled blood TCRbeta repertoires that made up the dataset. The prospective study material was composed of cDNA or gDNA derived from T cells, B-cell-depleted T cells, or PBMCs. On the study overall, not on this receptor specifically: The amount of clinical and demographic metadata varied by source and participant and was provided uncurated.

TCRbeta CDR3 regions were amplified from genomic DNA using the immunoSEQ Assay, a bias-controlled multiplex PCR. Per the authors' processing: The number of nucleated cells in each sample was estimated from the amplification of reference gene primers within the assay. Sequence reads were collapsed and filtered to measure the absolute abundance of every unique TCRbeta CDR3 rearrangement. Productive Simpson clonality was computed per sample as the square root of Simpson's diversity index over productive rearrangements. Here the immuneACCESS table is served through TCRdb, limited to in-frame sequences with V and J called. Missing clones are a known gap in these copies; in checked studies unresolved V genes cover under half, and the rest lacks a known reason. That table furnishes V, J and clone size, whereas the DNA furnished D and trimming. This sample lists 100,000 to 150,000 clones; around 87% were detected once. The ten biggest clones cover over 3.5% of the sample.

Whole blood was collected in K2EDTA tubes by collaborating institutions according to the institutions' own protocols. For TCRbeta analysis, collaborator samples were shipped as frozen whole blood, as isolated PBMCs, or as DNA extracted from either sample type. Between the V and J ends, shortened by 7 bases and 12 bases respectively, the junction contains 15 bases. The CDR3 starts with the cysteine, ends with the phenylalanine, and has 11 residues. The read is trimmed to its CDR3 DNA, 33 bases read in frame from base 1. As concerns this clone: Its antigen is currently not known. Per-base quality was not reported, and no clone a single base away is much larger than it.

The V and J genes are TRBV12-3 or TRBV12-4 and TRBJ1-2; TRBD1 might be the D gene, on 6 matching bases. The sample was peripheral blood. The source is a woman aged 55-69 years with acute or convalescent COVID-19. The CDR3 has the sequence CASNSGGAHTF. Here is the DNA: TGTGCCAGCAACTCCGGGGGGGCCCACACCTTC.